The next 18 T cell receptor beta chains were all read from a single sample in a study of T cell responses to AZD1222 COVID-19 vaccine. Profiling relied on immunoSEQ multiplex PCR, and the TCRdb table lists in-frame clones only, not all of them. This table has more than 50,000 clones, 87% appearing once. The sample in question was peripheral blood, obtained on day 0 of AZD1222 vaccination. These receptors came from an adult in good health.

The chain employs TRBV6-2 or TRBV6-3 and TRBJ2-1; the D gene is possibly TRBD1 (6 bases). The CDR3 loop spans 15 amino acids. Germline V lookup: CDR1 MNHEY, CDR2 SVGEGT. The V gene lost 2 bases and the J gene lost 8 bases, with 16 bases spanning the gap. CDR3 residues: CASSYGQGSPDEQFF. The CDR3 bases are TGTGCCAGCAGTTACGGGCAGGGGAGTCCGGATGAGCAGTTCTTC.

The chain joins TRBV2 to TRBJ1-3, with D uncertain. The CDR3 is 16 amino acids. V was pared by 5 bases and J by 2 bases, with 16 bases between. In germline, CDR1 is SNHLY, CDR2 FYNNEI. The CDR3 sequence is CASSNLGGFAGNTIYF. In DNA, the CDR3 is TGTGCCAGCAGTAACCTGGGCGGTTTCGCTGGAAACACCATATATTTT. Supplemented by reference TRBV2 and TRBJ1-3, the full variable domain reads EPEVTQTPSHQVTQMGQEVILRCVPISNHLYFYWYRQILGQKVEFLVSFYNNEISEKSEIFDDQFSVERPDGSNFTLKIRSTKLEDSAMYFCASSNLGGFAGNTIYFGEGSWLTVV.

The chain uses TRBV18 and TRBJ2-4; D uncertain. V gave up 2 bases and J gave up 0 bases, with 11 bases separating them. There are 16 residues in the CDR3. Germline V gives CDR1 KGHSH, CDR2 LQKENI. The CDR3, as DNA: TGTGCCAGCTCACCAGGGCAGATTCTAGCCAAAAACATTCAGTACTTC. Its protein is CASSPGQILAKNIQYF.

V and J are TRBV28 and TRBJ1-6; D gene unclear. The CDR3 has 12 amino acids. V was shortened by 3 bases and J by 7 bases, with 4 bases between the two germline ends. The V gene's germline CDR1 is MDHEN and CDR2 SYDVKM. In DNA form, the CDR3 reads TGTGCCAGCAGTTTGGCCAATTCACCCCTCCACTTT. It is translated as CASSLANSPLHF.

The chain couples TRBV19 to TRBJ1-5, with D tentatively TRBD1 (6 bases). The CDR3 runs 16 residues. Germline values: CDR1 LNHDA, CDR2 SQIVND (reference sequence). V was shortened by 5 bases and J by 0 bases, with 14 bases between the two germline ends. CDR3 in amino acids: CASSFPPGDSNQPQHF. The CDR3 region has the DNA TGTGCCAGTAGTTTCCCTCCAGGGGATAGCAATCAGCCCCAGCATTTT.

This sequence joins TRBV6-5 and TRBJ2-7, with TRBD1 identical over 7 bases. The junction had 4 bases not matched to a gene; V was cut back by 0 bases and J by 2 bases. The CDR3 consists of 15 residues. Germline V gives CDR1 MNHEY, CDR2 SVGAGI. CDR3 loop: CASSYSDRWAYEQYF. The DNA of the CDR3 is TGTGCCAGCAGTTACTCGGACAGGTGGGCCTACGAGCAGTACTTC.

The V and J genes are TRBV2 and TRBJ2-5, with 9 nucleotides matching TRBD2. The CDR3 has 15 residues. Germline assignment: CDR1 SNHLY and CDR2 FYNNEI. Losses at the gene ends were 4 bases for V and 4 bases for J; bases not matched to a gene: 7. In DNA, the CDR3 is TGTGCCAGCAGTGCTCGTAGCGGGGGCGGAGAGACCCAGTACTTC. It is translated as CASSARSGGGETQYF.

This sequence joins TRBV27 and TRBJ1-6, with D maybe TRBD1 (5 bases). The CDR3 length is 17 residues. Trimming took off 6 bases at V and 2 bases at J, with 17 bases between the two ends. Germline V gives CDR1 MNHEY, CDR2 SMNVEV (reference sequence). The CDR3: CASRSSGGAAYNSPLHF. In nucleotides, the CDR3 is TGTGCCAGCAGATCATCGGGCGGGGCTGCCTATAATTCACCCCTCCACTTT.

The chain employs TRBV19 and TRBJ2-2; the match to TRBD1 covers 7 bases. Germline-derived CDR1 and CDR2 are LNHDA and SQIVND (reference sequence). The J segment lost 4 bases and the V segment lost 0 bases, leaving 2 bases of the junction unmatched. The CDR3 spans 15 residues. As DNA, the CDR3 is TGTGCCAGTAGTATAGAGGGACAGAGCACCGGGGAGCTGTTTTTT. Its translation: CASSIEGQSTGELFF.

Comment on this clone: This sample includes further DNA sequences coding for the same CDR3. CDR3 sequence reads: CASSPQGASTDTQYF. Written as DNA, the CDR3 is TGTGCCAGCTCACCACAGGGGGCCAGCACAGATACGCAGTATTTT. The chain carries TRBV18 and TRBJ2-3, with TRBD1 matching over 7 bases. Trimming cost V 1 base and J 0 bases; bases outside gene matches: 1. Germline V lookup: CDR1 KGHSH, CDR2 LQKENI. The CDR3 totals 15 residues.

J is TRBJ1-5 and V is TRBV6-5; D is possibly TRBD1 (5 bases). Germline assignment: CDR1 MNHEY and CDR2 SVGAGI. Trimming cost V 8 bases and J 0 bases, with 14 bases left between them. This CDR3 comprises 15 residues. In DNA, the CDR3 is TGTGCCAGCCTTGACAGAGTCTATAGCAATCAGCCCCAGCATTTT. It yields the protein CASLDRVYSNQPQHF.

The chain uses TRBV6-5 and TRBJ2-7; no clear D gene. The V end lost 0 bases, the J end lost 0 bases, and 6 bases lay between the germline ends. The CDR3 loop spans 14 amino acids. Germline V gives CDR1 MNHEY, CDR2 SVGAGI. CDR3 DNA: TGTGCCAGCAGTTACTCGAGCAGCTCCTACGAGCAGTACTTC. Protein: CASSYSSSSYEQYF.

The chain carries TRBV19 and TRBJ1-1; D is unresolved. Germline loops: CDR1 LNHDA, CDR2 SQIVND (reference sequence). The CDR3 covers 16 residues. V shed 8 bases and J shed 0 bases, with 19 bases lying between them. The CDR3 DNA sequence: TGTGCCAGTGGTGAGTGGGAGTCTTCTATGAACACTGAAGCTTTCTTT. Translated, it gives CASGEWESSMNTEAFF.

This clone has only one observation. The chain couples TRBV3-1 (or the pseudogene TRBV3-2) to TRBJ2-7; D is unresolved. CDR1 is LGHDT and CDR2 is YNNKEL in the germline V gene (reference sequence). V lost 5 bases and J lost 2, with 4 bases in between. This CDR3 region has 11 residues. The CDR3 sequence: CASSGPYEQYF. The CDR3 DNA sequence: TGTGCCAGCAGCGGCCCCTACGAGCAGTACTTC.

This chain connects TRBV5-4 to TRBJ1-2, with TRBD1 matching over 8 bases. The CDR3 totals 17 residues. V shed 0 bases and J 4 bases; nucleotides not matched to a gene: 11. Germline V CDR1 and CDR2: SGHNT, YYREEE (reference sequence). CDR3: CASSLGGRGRSGYGYTF. The CDR3 DNA sequence: TGTGCCAGCAGCTTGGGCGGCAGGGGGCGTTCTGGCTATGGCTACACCTTC.

The chain employs TRBV3-1 (or the pseudogene TRBV3-2) and TRBJ1-1; D unclear. Looked up from germline, CDR1 is LGHDT and CDR2 is YNNKEL (reference sequence). The CDR3 runs 14 residues. Trimming took off 6 bases at V and 1 base at J, with 12 bases between the two ends. CDR3 region: CASRQKRGNTEAFF. The CDR3 DNA reads as TGTGCCAGCAGGCAAAAAAGAGGGAACACTGAAGCTTTCTTT.

This clone was found once. V and J are TRBV6-1 and TRBJ1-5; no firm D call. Germline loops: CDR1 MNHNS, CDR2 SASEGT. The V gene lost 0 bases and the J gene lost 4 bases, with 4 bases spanning the gap. The CDR3 sequence is 13 residues long. The CDR3 reads CASSEAQNQPQHF. The CDR3 coding sequence is TGTGCCAGCAGTGAAGCGCAGAATCAGCCCCAGCATTTT.

The V call is TRBV2, the J call TRBJ1-1; TRBD1 agrees at 8 bases. CDR1 is SNHLY, CDR2 FYNNEI, per germline. The V gene end was trimmed by 6 bases and the J gene end by 7 bases; junction bases not matched to a gene: 10. The CDR3 spans 14 residues. The CDR3 DNA reads TGTGCCAGCAGCGGCGGACAGGGCGGGATTGAAGCTTTCTTT. Its translation is CASSGGQGGIEAFF.